This entry concerns a single TCR beta chain. Its antigen is unidentified. V was shortened by 2 bases and J by 8 bases, with 12 bases between the two germline ends. Germline loops: CDR1 MNHEY, CDR2 SMNVEV (reference sequence). This CDR3 is 14 amino acids long. This specimen belongs to a study of T cells in localized non-small cell lung cancer. General study results and limits: With higher T cell density in blood came longer overall survival. A median of about 58 of the top 100 tumor clones appeared in adjacent lung, which was paired and uninvolved.

Only in-frame clones appear in the TCRdb table, and some are missing; sequencing was by immunoSEQ multiplex PCR. This table has under 55,000 clones, around 82% appearing once. The receptor was derived from a woman between 35 and 70 years old with stage II lung adenocarcinoma. Sequenced material: PBMCs, taken before any cancer treatment. The gene calls are TRBV27 and TRBJ1-4; maybe TRBD1 (6 bases). In DNA, the CDR3 is TGTGCCAGCAGTTTAAACAAGAGGGGGGAAAAACTGTTTTTT. Its translation: CASSLNKRGEKLFF.